A single sample gave rise to the 13 T cell receptor beta chains below, sequenced in a study of T cell changes during pregnancy in multiple sclerosis. Measured with immunoSEQ multiplex PCR; TCRdb has only the in-frame clones, and not every one. There are around 40,000 clones in the sample; around nine tenths occur only once, and around 0.41% lies in the top ten. Sequencing was performed on CD4+ T cells from peripheral blood mononuclear cells, taken in the second trimester of pregnancy. The receptors were gathered from a female donor with multiple sclerosis, enrolled in a pregnancy study.

The chain uses TRBV6-5 and TRBJ1-4, with 7 nucleotides matching TRBD1. V lost 6 bases and J lost 8; bases outside the gene matches: 12. This CDR3 contains 15 residues. From germline, CDR1 is MNHEY and CDR2 SVGAGI. As DNA, the CDR3 is TGTGCCAGCAGCCACTCTCGACAGGGAAAGGAAAAACTGTTTTTT. Protein sequence: CASSHSRQGKEKLFF.

The J gene is TRBJ1-1, the V gene TRBV5-6; D may be TRBD1 (5 bases). Trimming took off 4 bases at V and 1 base at J, with 20 bases between the two ends. The CDR3 has 17 residues. Per the germline V gene, CDR1 is SGHDT and CDR2 is YYEEEE. CDR3 coding DNA: TGTGCCAGCAGCCGCCGGGTATGGCAACAGGAGAACACTGAAGCTTTCTTT. This gives the protein CASSRRVWQQENTEAFF.

The chain carries TRBV5-4 and TRBJ1-2; D not resolved. CDR1 SGHNT and CDR2 YYREEE come from the germline V gene (reference sequence). Trimming cost V 0 bases and J 5 bases, with 8 bases left between them. CDR3 length: 13 amino acids. CDR3 amino acids: CASSLDSLYGYTF. DNA of the CDR3: TGTGCCAGCAGCTTGGACAGCTTATATGGCTACACCTTC.

The rearrangement links TRBV10-1 to TRBJ2-1; unclear D gene. This CDR3 contains 15 residues. The germline V gene encodes CDR1 WNHNN and CDR2 SYGVQD (reference sequence). V was shortened by 2 bases and J by 2 bases, with 10 bases between the two germline ends. The CDR3 loop reads CASSEQVGPYNEQFF. CDR3 DNA: TGCGCCAGCAGTGAGCAAGTTGGCCCCTACAATGAGCAGTTCTTC.

Here the CDR3 reads CASSFTRVRQPQHF. CDR3 coding DNA: TGTGCCAGCAGCTTCACCAGGGTACGTCAGCCCCAGCATTTT. The chain is built from TRBV7-2 and TRBJ1-5; D perhaps matches TRBD1 (5 bases). V was trimmed by 3 bases and J by 6 bases, leaving 12 bases between them. Germline lookup yields CDR1 SGHTA and CDR2 FQGNSA. The CDR3 covers 14 residues.

About this clone: This same CDR3 is encoded by further DNA sequences in the sample. The chain employs TRBV7-2 and TRBJ2-3; D is ambiguous. This CDR3 has 12 residues. Germline-derived CDR1 and CDR2 are SGHTA and FQGNSA. V dropped 5 bases and J dropped 0 bases, with 3 bases sitting between them. The DNA of the CDR3 is TGTGCCAGCAGCCTCAGCACAGATACGCAGTATTTT. Translated: CASSLSTDTQYF.

The chain combines TRBV18 with TRBJ2-7; TRBD2 might be the D (6 bases). The V end was cut by 0 bases, the J end by 3 bases, with 9 bases between. This CDR3 region has 14 residues. CDR1 is KGHSH and CDR2 is LQKENI in the germline V gene. The chain's CDR3 is CASSPPGGFYEQYF. DNA of the CDR3: TGTGCCAGCTCACCACCCGGAGGGTTCTACGAGCAGTACTTC.

The gene calls are TRBV12-5 and TRBJ1-1; D perhaps matches TRBD1 (5 bases). Germline CDR1 LGHNT, CDR2 FRNRAP. The V and J ends lost 1 base and 7 bases respectively, with 7 bases between them. CDR3 length: 12 residues. The chain's CDR3 is CASGLGQGEAFF. The DNA of the CDR3 is TGTGCTAGTGGTTTGGGGCAGGGTGAAGCTTTCTTT.

The gene calls are TRBV2 and TRBJ1-5, with 7 bases that match TRBD1. After removal of 4 bases from V and 3 bases from J, the junction contained 6 bases not matched to a gene. Germline CDR1 SNHLY, CDR2 FYNNEI. This CDR3 is 15 amino acids long. DNA of the CDR3: TGTGCCAGCAGTGCCGGACAGGCTGACAATCAGCCCCAGCATTTT. Its protein is CASSAGQADNQPQHF.

This clone appeared a single time. J is TRBJ1-6 and V is TRBV14; unclear D gene. The CDR3 has 14 residues. V was clipped by 3 bases and J by 6 bases, with 9 bases between them. The germline V gene has CDR1 SGHDN and CDR2 FVKESK. CDR3 sequence (DNA): TGTGCCAGCAGCCATCAGAGGGTTAATTCACCCCTCCACTTT. Protein sequence: CASSHQRVNSPLHF.

The V gene is TRBV7-2, the J gene TRBJ2-3, with 8 bases lining up with TRBD2. The CDR3 consists of 14 residues. The germline CDR1 and CDR2 sequences are SGHTA and FQGNSA. J gave up 1 base and V 5 bases, and 2 bases lay outside the gene matches. CDR3 sequence: CASSQLAGTDTQYF. CDR3 sequence (DNA): TGTGCCAGCAGCCAACTAGCGGGCACAGATACGCAGTATTTT.

The J gene is TRBJ1-1, the V gene TRBV19; 9 bases match TRBD1. Germline V CDR1 and CDR2: LNHDA, SQIVND (reference sequence). The CDR3 consists of 15 residues. With V trimmed by 4 bases and J by 5 bases, 8 bases remained unmatched. CDR3 in DNA: TGTGCCAGTAGTAGTACAGGGGGCGCGAGGACTGAAGCTTTCTTT. Protein: CASSSTGGARTEAFF.

This clone was observed a handful of times. The genes are TRBV6-1 and TRBJ1-1; 7 bases line up with TRBD1. Losses at the gene ends were 8 bases for V and 4 bases for J; bases not matched to a gene: 7. CDR3 length: 13 residues. The germline V gene has CDR1 MNHNS and CDR2 SASEGT. CDR3 sequence: CASAETGRTEAFF. CDR3 sequence (DNA): TGTGCCAGCGCTGAGACAGGGCGCACTGAAGCTTTCTTT.